This T cell receptor beta chain was captured by sequencing in a study of T cells expressing NK-cell markers. On the study more broadly: With respect to HCMV, seven of the eight sequenced donors were seropositive, and one was seronegative. Study observations and caveats: Among CD8+ T cells from more than five donors, dominant NKG2C+ clonotypes accounted for roughly 1.0-7.0%.

Notes on this clonotype: Antigen: not known.

Germline CDR1 is ENHRY and CDR2 is SYGVKD. The CDR3 runs to 13 residues. TCRdb re-analyzed the 5' RACE reads; it lists each CDR3 protein once, without DNA. The sample holds about 410,000 distinct CDR3 sequences. This TCR derives from a woman in her fifties or sixties in good health. V usage is TRBV10-3 and J usage is TRBJ2-1. Specimen: blood T cells: a sorted CD56 or NKG2C T cell subset, CD4+ or CD8+ T cells, or bulk PBMC T cells (not recorded which). The CDR3 here is CAISGQDGDEQFF.